The 26 T cell receptor beta chains reported below all come from one sample, sequenced in a study of blood T cell repertoires in COVID-19. Clones were sequenced by immunoSEQ multiplex PCR, and TCRdb holds only the in-frame ones, with some missing. Among 150,000 to 160,000 clones listed, over 70% were seen once. The specimen sequenced was peripheral blood. These receptors all stem from a man aged 55 to 70 with acute or convalescent COVID-19.

The V call is TRBV28, the J call TRBJ2-1, with 7 bases aligning to TRBD2. Per the germline V gene, CDR1 is MDHEN and CDR2 is SYDVKM. With V trimmed by 6 bases and J by 10 bases, 3 bases remained unmatched. The CDR3 extends over 11 amino acids. The CDR3 loop reads CASSLRGEQFF. In DNA form, the CDR3 reads TGTGCCAGCAGCCTGCGGGGGGAGCAGTTCTTC.

V is TRBV21-1 and J is TRBJ2-3; the table's D call, TRBD2, has no DNA check behind it. TRBV21-1 is listed as a pseudogene. The CDR3 is 21 amino acids. Here the CDR3 reads CASSTPGLAGELRASTDTQYF. CDR3 sequence (DNA): TGTGCCAGCAGCACCCCGGGACTAGCGGGGGAACTGCGTGCTAGCACAGATACGCAGTATTTT.

The genes are TRBV18 and TRBJ1-5, with D uncertain. CDR1 is KGHSH, CDR2 LQKENI, per germline. Trimming cost V 4 bases and J 9 bases, with 16 bases left between them. This CDR3 has 14 amino acids. CDR3 region: CASSQEPTLMPQHF. For the CDR3, the DNA is TGTGCCAGCTCACAGGAGCCGACGTTAATGCCCCAGCATTTT. The variable domain in full, with the rest retrieved from reference TRBV18 and TRBJ1-5, is NAGVMQNPRHLVRRRGQEARLRCSPMKGHSHVYWYRQLPEEGLKFMVYLQKENIIDESGMPKERFSAEFPKEGPSILRIQQVVRGDSAAYFCASSQEPTLMPQHFGDGTRLSIL.

The V and J genes are TRBV6-2 or TRBV6-3 and TRBJ1-5; 7 positions agree with TRBD1. Trimming cost V 2 bases and J 2 bases; bases outside gene matches: 9. The CDR3 spans 17 residues. The V gene's germline CDR1 is MNHEY and CDR2 SVGEGT. Written as DNA, the CDR3 is TGTGCCAGCAGTTACGGTATAGGGGGCTGGGGCAATCAGCCCCAGCATTTT. Its protein is CASSYGIGGWGNQPQHF.

The chain recombines TRBV28 with TRBJ2-1, with 7 bases identical to TRBD2. The length of the CDR3 is 12 residues. The V and J ends lost 5 bases and 12 bases, in that order; junction bases with no gene match: 7. The V gene's germline CDR1 is MDHEN and CDR2 SYDVKM. This CDR3 is CASSHGGVGQFF. As DNA, the CDR3 is TGTGCCAGCAGTCATGGGGGGGTTGGGCAGTTCTTC.

The chain recombines TRBV28 with TRBJ2-2; 9 bases are shared with TRBD1. The V gene end was trimmed by 4 bases and the J gene end by 5 bases; junction bases not matched to a gene: 5. The CDR3 consists of 15 residues. Germline V gives CDR1 MDHEN, CDR2 SYDVKM. The CDR3 DNA reads as TGTGCCAGCAGTTCACCGGGACAGGGTACCGGGGAGCTGTTTTTT. This encodes CASSSPGQGTGELFF. Full variable domain (missing parts from reference TRBV28 and TRBJ2-2): DVKVTQSSRYLVKRTGEKVFLECVQDMDHENMFWYRQDPGLGLRLIYFSYDVKMKEKGDIPEGYSVSREKKERFSLILESASTNQTSMYLCASSSPGQGTGELFFGEGSRLTVL.

V usage is TRBV3-1 (or the pseudogene TRBV3-2) and J usage is TRBJ1-6; 9 bases map to TRBD1. Germline V gene data show CDR1 as LGHDT and CDR2 as YNNKEL (reference sequence). This CDR3 is built from 14 residues. The junction had 3 bases not matched to a gene; V was cut back by 5 bases and J by 7 bases. The CDR3 reads CASSSQGANSPLHF. The DNA for the CDR3 is TGTGCCAGCAGCTCACAGGGGGCCAATTCACCCCTCCACTTT.

The chain recombines TRBV19 with TRBJ2-5; D might be TRBD1 (7 bases). CDR3 size: 14 residues. V lost 5 bases and J lost 5, with 15 bases in between. From germline, CDR1 is LNHDA and CDR2 SQIVND (reference sequence). The CDR3 region is CASSPQGGWETQYF. The CDR3 region has the DNA TGTGCCAGTAGTCCCCAGGGGGGCTGGGAGACCCAGTACTTC.

The chain couples TRBV27 to TRBJ1-1; 9 positions match TRBD1. V shed 6 bases, J shed 1 base, and the junction held 9 bases outside the gene matches. Germline CDR1 is MNHEY and CDR2 is SMNVEV (reference sequence). The CDR3 sequence is 16 residues long. Written as DNA, the CDR3 is TGTGCCAGCAGACACAGGGGGCAGGACCGGAACACTGAAGCTTTCTTT. It translates to CASRHRGQDRNTEAFF.

A single count supports this clone. The rearrangement uses TRBV6-6 and TRBJ2-1; TRBD1 matches 10 bases. This CDR3 is 15 amino acids long. Germline values: CDR1 MNHNY, CDR2 SVGAGI (reference sequence). Unmatched junction bases numbered 3, after V lost 4 bases and J lost 3 bases. As DNA, the CDR3 is TGTGCCAGCAGTTCAGGACAGGGGGTCTACAATGAGCAGTTCTTC. Amino acids: CASSSGQGVYNEQFF.

The chain employs TRBV27 and TRBJ2-5; 7 bases align to TRBD1. CDR1 and CDR2 (germline): MNHEY, SMNVEV (reference sequence). This CDR3 is 14 amino acids long. The V segment lost 6 bases and the J segment 4 bases; nucleotides outside the gene matches: 8. The CDR3 is CASSSQGKGETQYF. The CDR3, as DNA: TGTGCCAGCAGCTCACAGGGGAAGGGAGAGACCCAGTACTTC.

The chain links TRBV5-1 to TRBJ2-2; D is unclear. Germline CDR1 reads SGHRS; CDR2 reads YFSETQ. V lost 0 bases and J lost 2, with 8 bases in between. CDR3 size: 15 residues. The CDR3 DNA follows: TGCGCCAGCAGCTTGGGGCCAGAAAACACCGGGGAGCTGTTTTTT. Amino acid sequence: CASSLGPENTGELFF.

The chain couples TRBV10-1 to TRBJ2-7; 7 bases fit TRBD2. This CDR3 has 16 amino acids. After removal of 4 bases from V and 0 bases from J, the junction contained 9 bases not matched to a gene. CDR1 is WNHNN, CDR2 SYGVQD, per germline (reference sequence). The CDR3 loop reads CASSVQASGFSYEQYF. CDR3 DNA sequence: TGCGCCAGCAGTGTCCAGGCTAGCGGATTCTCCTACGAGCAGTACTTC.

This chain joins TRBV6-2 or TRBV6-3 and TRBJ1-3; D unclear. This CDR3 has 13 amino acids. Germline CDR1 is MNHEY and CDR2 is SVGEGT. V was pared by 5 bases and J by 1 base, with 6 bases between. The chain's CDR3 is CASSPRSGNTIYF. CDR3 sequence (DNA): TGTGCCAGCAGTCCCCGGTCTGGAAACACCATATATTTT.

The chain is built from TRBV30 and TRBJ2-5; D gene ambiguous. Germline CDR1 reads GTSNPN; CDR2 reads SVGIG (reference sequence). This CDR3 comprises 12 residues. Trimming removed 0 bases at V and 5 bases at J, with 7 bases between. CDR3 loop: CAWSVSLETQYF. The CDR3 nucleotides read TGTGCCTGGAGTGTATCCCTTGAGACCCAGTACTTC.

This clone has more than one count but fewer than ten. The rearrangement uses TRBV5-5 and TRBJ2-7; D might be TRBD2 (8 bases). With 0 bases removed from V and 1 base from J, the gap between germline ends came to 20 bases. This CDR3 contains 18 residues. Germline CDR1 is SGHKS and CDR2 is YYEKEE (reference sequence). The CDR3 sequence is CASSLGTGVIAGSYEQYF. As DNA, the CDR3 is TGTGCCAGCAGCTTGGGAACAGGGGTAATAGCGGGGTCCTACGAGCAGTACTTC.

The CDR3 protein is CASSLDNLGDSPLHF. The CDR3, as DNA: TGCGCCAGCAGCTTGGACAACCTCGGGGATTCACCCCTCCACTTT. The chain couples TRBV5-1 to TRBJ1-6; no clear D. Germline V gives CDR1 SGHRS, CDR2 YFSETQ. The CDR3 totals 15 residues. Between the trimmed V and J ends, which lost 0 bases and 8 bases, there was a span of 12 bases.

This chain connects TRBV7-2 to TRBJ1-4; perhaps TRBD1 as D (5 bases). This CDR3 spans 15 amino acids. Per the germline V gene, CDR1 is SGHTA and CDR2 is FQGNSA. V was clipped by 5 bases and J by 7 bases, with 17 bases between them. The CDR3 bases are TGTGCCAGCAGCACCCAGGCGGGGGTTGGTGAAAAACTGTTTTTT. Protein product: CASSTQAGVGEKLFF.

In this sample, this clone turned up once. The J gene is TRBJ2-3, the V gene TRBV29-1; perhaps TRBD1 as D (6 bases). Germline V lookup: CDR1 SQVTM, CDR2 ANQGSEA. This CDR3 spans 14 amino acids. Trimming shortened V by 6 bases and J by 0 bases, and 13 bases separated the two germline ends. CDR3 amino acids: CSVLDRSSTDTQYF. As DNA, the CDR3 is TGCAGCGTCCTAGACAGGTCTAGCACAGATACGCAGTATTTT.

The genes are TRBV28 and TRBJ2-3, with D perhaps matching TRBD1 (5 bases). The CDR3 is made up of 18 amino acids. V shed 3 bases and J shed 3 bases, with 22 bases lying between them. Germline values: CDR1 MDHEN, CDR2 SYDVKM. The CDR3 DNA follows: TGTGCCAGCAGTTTCCCCCCTCGAGGCCAGGGTAGGACAGATACGCAGTATTTT. Encoded protein: CASSFPPRGQGRTDTQYF.

CDR3 sequence (DNA): TGTGCCAGCTTCAGGGGTGGGAGCAATCAGCCCCAGCATTTT. Translation: CASFRGGSNQPQHF. The chain employs TRBV28 and TRBJ1-5, with D possibly matching TRBD1 (6 bases). Germline loops: CDR1 MDHEN, CDR2 SYDVKM. The CDR3 is made up of 14 amino acids. V lost 8 bases and J lost 1, with 12 bases in between.

This chain links TRBV7-3 with TRBJ2-1; tentative D call: TRBD1 (5 bases). This CDR3 spans 13 amino acids. The ends were cut back, 2 bases at V and 12 bases at J, with 14 bases in the middle. From germline, CDR1 is SGHTA and CDR2 FQGTGA. CDR3 DNA: TGTGCCAGCAGCTTATACCTAGACCAGGGGCAGTTCTTC. Translation gives CASSLYLDQGQFF.

The chain carries TRBV9 and TRBJ2-3; D perhaps matches TRBD2 (5 bases). This CDR3 has 14 amino acids. Germline V gene lookup returns CDR1 SGDLS and CDR2 YYNGEE. With 4 bases removed from V and 3 bases from J, the gap between germline ends came to 12 bases. The CDR3 sequence: CASSPLRATDTQYF. The CDR3 DNA follows: TGTGCCAGCAGCCCCCTGAGGGCTACAGATACGCAGTATTTT.

The V and J genes are TRBV2 and TRBJ1-2, with a tentative D call TRBD1 (5 bases). Looked up from germline, CDR1 is SNHLY and CDR2 is FYNNEI. V was pared by 6 bases and J by 8 bases, with 13 bases between. This CDR3 is 12 amino acids long. CDR3 residues: CASRRGSEGYTF. The DNA of the CDR3 is TGTGCCAGCAGACGGGGGTCGGAAGGCTACACCTTC. The full variable domain, completed using reference TRBV2 and TRBJ1-2, is EPEVTQTPSHQVTQMGQEVILRCVPISNHLYFYWYRQILGQKVEFLVSFYNNEISEKSEIFDDQFSVERPDGSNFTLKIRSTKLEDSAMYFCASRRGSEGYTFGSGTRLTVV.

This chain's CDR3 is CASSSSTGPNQPQHF. The CDR3 DNA reads as TGTGCCAGCAGTTCGTCTACAGGGCCCAATCAGCCCCAGCATTTT. J is TRBJ1-5 and V is TRBV27; TRBD1 is a possible D gene (6 bases). The ends were cut back, 4 bases at V and 3 bases at J, with 13 bases in the middle. The CDR3 consists of 15 residues. CDR1 and CDR2 (germline): MNHEY, SMNVEV (reference sequence).

The rearrangement links TRBV9 to TRBJ2-1; D gene ambiguous. Looked up from germline, CDR1 is SGDLS and CDR2 is YYNGEE. The V end lost 4 bases, the J end lost 0 bases, and 11 bases lay between the germline ends. This CDR3 contains 15 residues. The CDR3 protein is CASSSEPSSYNEQFF. For the CDR3, the DNA is TGTGCCAGCAGCTCAGAACCAAGCTCCTACAATGAGCAGTTCTTC. Full variable domain (remainder filled in from reference TRBV9 and TRBJ2-1): DSGVTQTPKHLITATGQRVTLRCSPRSGDLSVYWYQQSLDQGLQFLIQYYNGEERAKGNILERFSAQQFPDLHSELNLSSLELGDSALYFCASSSEPSSYNEQFFGPGTRLTVL.